This T cell receptor beta chain was retrieved from a study of blood T cell repertoires in COVID-19. TCRdb's copy holds only in-frame clones and misses some; the assay was immunoSEQ multiplex PCR. The repertoire consists of roughly 200,000 clones, with just over 85% occurring once and the leading ten covering 5.9%. The clonotype comes from a man older than 75 with acute or convalescent COVID-19. Source material: peripheral blood.

CDR3: CASSFRGVGYTEAFF. The CDR3 DNA reads TGTGCCAGCAGCTTCAGGGGGGTGGGTTACACTGAAGCTTTCTTT. The V gene is TRBV7-6, the J gene TRBJ1-1; 7 nucleotides agree with TRBD1. The germline CDR1 and CDR2 sequences are SGHVS and FNYEAQ. Unmatched junction bases numbered 7, after V lost 3 bases and J lost 3 bases. This CDR3 spans 15 amino acids.